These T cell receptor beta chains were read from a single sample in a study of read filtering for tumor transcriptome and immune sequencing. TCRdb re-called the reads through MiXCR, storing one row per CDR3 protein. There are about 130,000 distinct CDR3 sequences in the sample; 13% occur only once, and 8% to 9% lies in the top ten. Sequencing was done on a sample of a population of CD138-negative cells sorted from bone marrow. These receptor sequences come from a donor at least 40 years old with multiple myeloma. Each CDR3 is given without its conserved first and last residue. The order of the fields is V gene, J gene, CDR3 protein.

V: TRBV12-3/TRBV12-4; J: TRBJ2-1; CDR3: ASSLPRLAGANEQF
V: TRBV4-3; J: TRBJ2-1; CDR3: ASSQERTGGYEQF
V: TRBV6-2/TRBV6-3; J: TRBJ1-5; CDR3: ASSARAGRNWPQH
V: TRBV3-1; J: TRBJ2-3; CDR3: ASSQDPRGYGADTQY
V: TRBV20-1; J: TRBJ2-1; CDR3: SARSLGAGSSYNEQF
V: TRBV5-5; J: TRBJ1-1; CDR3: ASSVGRTPNTEAF
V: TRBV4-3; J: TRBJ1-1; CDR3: ASSQERQGGTEAF
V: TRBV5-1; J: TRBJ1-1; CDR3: ASSKEQAEAF
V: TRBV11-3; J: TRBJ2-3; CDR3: ASSLRLRTDTQY
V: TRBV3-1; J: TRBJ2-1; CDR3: ASSQVSNEQF
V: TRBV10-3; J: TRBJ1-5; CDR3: AISEGGSNQPQH
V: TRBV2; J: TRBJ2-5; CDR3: ADQSEGAGETQY
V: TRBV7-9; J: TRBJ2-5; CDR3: ASSLAQSGSWTQY
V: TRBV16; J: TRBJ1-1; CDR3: ASSHPRGTEAF
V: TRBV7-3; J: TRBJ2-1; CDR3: ASSLTPLAGGPSGDEQF
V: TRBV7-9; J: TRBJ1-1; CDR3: ASSSGLGSDEAF
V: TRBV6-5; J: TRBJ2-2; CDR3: ASSYSRGGNTGELF
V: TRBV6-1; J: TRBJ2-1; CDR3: ASSEGYGNYNEQF
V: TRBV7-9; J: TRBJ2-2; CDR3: ASSRGTNTGELF
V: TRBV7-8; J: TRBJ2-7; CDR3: ASSPAAGLTYEQY
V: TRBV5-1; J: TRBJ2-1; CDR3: ASSLLADWNEQS
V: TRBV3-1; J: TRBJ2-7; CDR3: ASSQDAGLAKSSYEQY
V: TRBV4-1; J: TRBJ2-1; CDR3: ASSQVLVNEQF
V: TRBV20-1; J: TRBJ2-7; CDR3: SARASGRANEQY
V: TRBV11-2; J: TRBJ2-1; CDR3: ASSLDLWGEQF
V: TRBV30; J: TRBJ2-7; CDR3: AWSLLALAGTYEQY
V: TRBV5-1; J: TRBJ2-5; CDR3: ASSGSGTSGSRETQY
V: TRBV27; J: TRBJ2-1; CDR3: ASSLRGVNGEQF
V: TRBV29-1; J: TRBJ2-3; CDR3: SVLLAGRTDTQY
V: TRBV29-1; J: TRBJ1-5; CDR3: SVSGQFNQPQH
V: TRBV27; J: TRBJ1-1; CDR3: ASSFKGGMNTEAF
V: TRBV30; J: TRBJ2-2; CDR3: AWSVWGWFTGELF
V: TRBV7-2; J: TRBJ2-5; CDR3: ASSSIAGVETQY
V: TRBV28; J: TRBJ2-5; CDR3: ASSLAGLAEETQY
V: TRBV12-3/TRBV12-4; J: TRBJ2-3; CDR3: VSSSTDTQY
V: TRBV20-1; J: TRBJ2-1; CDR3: SARNLAGGQNEQF
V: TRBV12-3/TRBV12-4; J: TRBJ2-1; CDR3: ASLAGPIQSEQF
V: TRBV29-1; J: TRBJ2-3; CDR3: SVVREGITDTQY
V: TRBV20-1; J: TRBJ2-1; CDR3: SARVRREGLVNEQF
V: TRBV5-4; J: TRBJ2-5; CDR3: ASSFGLAEETQY
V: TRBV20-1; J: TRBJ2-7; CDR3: SARSTSRASEYEQY
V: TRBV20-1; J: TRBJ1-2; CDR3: SALSLNAYGYT
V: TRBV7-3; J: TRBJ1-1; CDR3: ASSFVGQGTEAF
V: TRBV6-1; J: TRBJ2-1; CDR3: ASSPHSGDYNEQF
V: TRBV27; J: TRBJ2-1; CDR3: ASSSLAGGEYEQF
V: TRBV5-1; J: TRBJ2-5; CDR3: ASRQQEAQY
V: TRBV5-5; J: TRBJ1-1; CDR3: ASSLVGRSTEAF
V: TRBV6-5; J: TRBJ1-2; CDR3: ASSYVGGAYT
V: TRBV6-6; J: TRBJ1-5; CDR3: ASSYSRGGGGNQPQH
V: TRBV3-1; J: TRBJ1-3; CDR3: ASSQDWDSGNTIY
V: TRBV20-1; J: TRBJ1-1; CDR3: SARPLDGKMNTEAF
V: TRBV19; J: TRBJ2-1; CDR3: ATGQGAYNEQF
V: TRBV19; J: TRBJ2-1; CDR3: ASSIDGASYNEQF
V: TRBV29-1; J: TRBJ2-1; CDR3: SVVQRDTTNEQF
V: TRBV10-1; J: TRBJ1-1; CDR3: ASSESPGSSEAF
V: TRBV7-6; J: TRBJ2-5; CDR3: ASRHQETQY
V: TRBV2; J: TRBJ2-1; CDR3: ATLWGAYNEQF
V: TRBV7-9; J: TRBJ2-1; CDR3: ASSLALGGQATEQF
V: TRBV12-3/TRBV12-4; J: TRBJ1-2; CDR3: ASSFIGQGDYGYT
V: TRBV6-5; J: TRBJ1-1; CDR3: ASNLEGRAF